Shown below are 7 T cell receptor beta chains from a single sample sequenced in a study of cytomegalovirus exposure and HLA in healthy donors. Both 60 Vbeta primers and 13 Jbeta primers went into the PCR. Measured with immunoSEQ multiplex PCR; TCRdb has only the in-frame clones, and not every one. The sample comprises about 180,000 clones, around 78% of which are singletons, and around 1.6% rests with the top ten. The sequencing sample was made of PBMCs. These receptors came from a man aged 18 to 35 in good health and CMV-seronegative.

This chain links TRBV6-1 with TRBJ1-6; 7 bases line up with TRBD1. Germline V lookup: CDR1 MNHNS, CDR2 SASEGT. This CDR3 has 15 amino acids. V shed 6 bases and J 7 bases; nucleotides not matched to a gene: 9. The CDR3 DNA reads TGTGCCAGCAGCCACAGGGGCTCGGGGAATTCACCCCTCCACTTT. Its protein product is CASSHRGSGNSPLHF.

The V gene is TRBV7-3, the J gene TRBJ2-7, with TRBD1 matching 9 bases. CDR3 length equals 11 residues. In germline, CDR1 is SGHTA, CDR2 FQGTGA. The CDR3 is CPYRGPYEQYF. CDR3 DNA: TGTCCCTACAGGGGGCCCTACGAGCAGTACTTC.

The chain links TRBV9 to TRBJ1-4; D gene ambiguous. The CDR3 spans 15 residues. The germline gives CDR1 SGDLS, CDR2 YYNGEE. V lost 3 bases to trimming and J lost 8 bases, with 17 bases between them. The CDR3 bases are TGTGCCAGCAGCGATGGAGGCGGAACGGAGGAAAAACTGTTTTTT. As protein: CASSDGGGTEEKLFF. Drawing the rest from reference TRBV9 and TRBJ1-4, the complete variable domain is DSGVTQTPKHLITATGQRVTLRCSPRSGDLSVYWYQQSLDQGLQFLIQYYNGEERAKGNILERFSAQQFPDLHSELNLSSLELGDSALYFCASSDGGGTEEKLFFGSGTQLSVL.

This chain uses TRBV29-1 with TRBJ1-4; no clear D. V was trimmed by 2 bases and J by 10 bases, leaving 14 bases between them. CDR1 and CDR2 (germline): SQVTM, ANQGSEA. This CDR3 contains 13 residues. The CDR3 sequence: CSVESDPAGKLFF. The CDR3 DNA follows: TGCAGCGTTGAATCCGACCCCGCGGGAAAACTGTTTTTT.

The table lists this clone with a count of one. Sequence at one end of the junction differs from germline and may be a read error. J is TRBJ2-1 and V is TRBV4-1; D unclear. CDR1 is MGHRA, CDR2 YSYEKL, per germline. CDR3 length: 14 amino acids. CDR3 sequence reads: CASSQGYSNNEQFF. Written as DNA, the CDR3 is TGCGCCAGCAGCCAAGGCTACTCCAACAATGAGCAGTTCTTC.

The V call is TRBV19, the J call TRBJ1-4; TRBD1 matches 8 bases. This CDR3 spans 17 amino acids. The germline gives CDR1 LNHDA, CDR2 SQIVND (reference sequence). V lost 7 bases to trimming and J lost 8 bases; unmatched junction nucleotides: 18. The CDR3 is CASNTGTGGITREKLFF. The CDR3 coding sequence is TGTGCCAGTAATACCGGGACAGGAGGGATTACAAGGGAAAAACTGTTTTTT.

This chain joins TRBV27 and TRBJ1-1, with 10 bases matching TRBD1. Germline-derived CDR1 and CDR2 are MNHEY and SMNVEV (reference sequence). This CDR3 region has 15 residues. V was clipped by 7 bases and J by 5 bases; unmatched bases: 10. The DNA of the CDR3 is TGTGCCAGCACCCCCACAGACAGGGGGCCTACTGAAGCTTTCTTT. It encodes CASTPTDRGPTEAFF.